The clone carrying this T cell receptor beta chain showed up many times. No antigen is known for it. This sample is part of a study of identical twins. Template switching added a universal primer site; cDNA carried unique molecular identifiers. Via MiXCR, TCRdb re-called the 5' RACE reads, giving one row per CDR3 protein. The profile shows 1.5 million to 2 million distinct CDR3 sequences, about 30% of them singletons. The germline CDR1 and CDR2 sequences are SGHRS and YFSETQ. V lost 3 bases and J lost 3, with 9 bases in between. The CDR3 is 13 residues long. Study-wide points: Memory repertoires lacked the insertion deficit that abundant cord blood beta clonotypes showed. Zero-insertion results could be subject to partial confounding by invariant MAIT and iNKT cells.

The origin of this receptor is a newborn girl in good health. The sample taken for sequencing was cord blood. This sequence joins TRBV5-1 and TRBJ2-5; TRBD1 might be the D (6 bases). CDR3 nucleotides: TGCGCCAGCAGCTCAACAGGGAAAGAGACCCAGTACTTC. Encoded protein: CASSSTGKETQYF.